The 30 T cell receptor beta chains in this list originate from one sample, sequenced in a study of T cells in localized non-small cell lung cancer. Using immunoSEQ multiplex PCR, the repertoire was profiled, and TCRdb retains in-frame clones only, with some absent. The data show more than 20,000 clones, more than 85% seen once. The source material was PBMCs, sampled before any cancer treatment. The receptors were gathered from a man between 35 and 75 years old with stage II squamous cell lung carcinoma.

V gene TRBV27 combines with J gene TRBJ2-1, with 15 nucleotides matching TRBD2. The CDR3 has 15 amino acids. Looked up from germline, CDR1 is MNHEY and CDR2 is SMNVEV (reference sequence). V lost 5 bases, J lost 15 bases, and 11 bases stayed unmatched. CDR3 region: CASSQGLAGGAAGFF. In DNA, the CDR3 is TGTGCCAGCAGTCAGGGACTAGCGGGAGGTGCGGCTGGGTTCTTC.

The chain is built from TRBV5-1 and TRBJ2-7; the D gene could be TRBD1 or TRBD2 (5 bases each). The CDR3 spans 14 residues. Germline CDR1 is SGHRS and CDR2 is YFSETQ. V dropped 3 bases and J dropped 2 bases, with 12 bases sitting between them. CDR3: CASSWDGATYEQYF. The CDR3 bases are TGCGCCAGCAGCTGGGACGGGGCCACCTACGAGCAGTACTTC.

The V and J genes are TRBV5-1 and TRBJ2-7; 9 bases align to TRBD2. Germline V lookup: CDR1 SGHRS, CDR2 YFSETQ. The CDR3 runs to 13 residues. V was pared by 2 bases and J by 3 bases, with 0 bases of the junction left unmatched. The CDR3 DNA reads as TGCGCCAGCAGCTTTAGCGGGAGCTACGAGCAGTACTTC. Its translation is CASSFSGSYEQYF.

The CDR3 sequence is CASSGVLDTQYF. CDR3 in DNA: TGTGCCAGCAGCGGGGTTTTGGATACGCAGTATTTT. The chain links TRBV11-1 to TRBJ2-3; D is ambiguous. The CDR3 loop spans 12 amino acids. V was pared by 5 bases and J by 6 bases, with 9 bases between. Germline assignment: CDR1 SGHAT and CDR2 FQDESV (reference sequence). The full variable domain, rest sourced from reference TRBV11-1 and TRBJ2-3, is EAEVAQSPRYKITEKSQAVAFWCDPISGHATLYWYRQILGQGPELLVQFQDESVVDDSQLPKDRFSAERLKGVDSTLKIQPAELGDSAMYLCASSGVLDTQYFGPGTRLTVL.

The chain combines TRBV5-6 with TRBJ1-6; D gene uncertain. CDR1 is SGHDT and CDR2 is YYEEEE in the germline V gene. This CDR3 is built from 13 residues. V was pared by 0 bases and J by 10 bases, with 8 bases between. Written as DNA, the CDR3 is TGTGCCAGCAGCTTGGTAGCCGGATCACCCCTCCACTTT. Protein product: CASSLVAGSPLHF.

The chain carries TRBV9 and TRBJ2-2; TRBD2 matches at 8 bases. Germline CDR1 SGDLS, CDR2 YYNGEE. The CDR3 extends over 14 amino acids. V gave up 7 bases and J gave up 0 bases; unmatched junction bases: 2. This chain's CDR3 is CASREGPNTGELFF. As DNA, the CDR3 is TGTGCCAGCCGGGAGGGCCCGAACACCGGGGAGCTGTTTTTT.

This chain joins TRBV28 and TRBJ1-1; D might be TRBD1 (5 bases). This CDR3 region has 16 residues. The germline V and J ends were trimmed by 3 bases and 3 bases, with 17 bases remaining between them. Per germline, CDR1 MDHEN and CDR2 SYDVKM. CDR3 region: CASSFSYRDRYTEAFF. CDR3 DNA sequence: TGTGCCAGCAGTTTCTCGTATAGGGACCGCTACACTGAAGCTTTCTTT.

This clone came up once. CDR3 region: CASSSRPVNYGYTF. CDR3 nucleotide sequence: TGTGCCAGCAGTTCCCGGCCAGTCAACTATGGCTACACCTTC. This chain uses TRBV28 with TRBJ1-2; D unclear. The CDR3 runs 14 residues. Germline CDR1 MDHEN, CDR2 SYDVKM. The V and J ends lost 4 bases and 2 bases respectively, with 11 bases between them.

The J gene is TRBJ2-7, the V gene TRBV7-2, with no clear D. The germline CDR1 and CDR2 sequences are SGHTA and FQGNSA. With 5 bases removed from V and 5 bases from J, the gap between germline ends came to 10 bases. The CDR3 sequence is 12 residues long. CDR3 coding DNA: TGTGCCAGCAGCCCCGCTCGGAACGAGCAGTACTTC. As protein: CASSPARNEQYF. Full variable domain (missing parts from reference TRBV7-2 and TRBJ2-7): GAGVSQSPSNKVTEKGKDVELRCDPISGHTALYWYRQSLGQGLEFLIYFQGNSAPDKSGLPSDRFSAERTGGSVSTLTIQRTQQEDSAVYLCASSPARNEQYFGPGTRLTVT.

This clone was seen just once. The V gene is TRBV6-5, the J gene TRBJ1-1; a possible D gene is TRBD1 (6 bases). This CDR3 is built from 11 residues. CDR1 is MNHEY and CDR2 is SVGAGI in the germline V gene. Trimming pared 5 bases from V and 10 bases from J, leaving 11 bases between. The CDR3 DNA is TGTGCCAGCAGTGCCGGACAGAGAGCTTTCTTT. Translated: CASSAGQRAFF.

This chain joins TRBV10-3 and TRBJ2-1, with D possibly matching TRBD2 (7 bases). CDR3 length equals 15 residues. V was pared by 3 bases and J by 4 bases, with 13 bases between. Germline CDR1 and CDR2: ENHRY and SYGVKD. The CDR3 loop is CAISDAGAGYNEQFF. The CDR3 region has the DNA TGTGCCATCAGTGACGCGGGGGCTGGATACAATGAGCAGTTCTTC.

This rearrangement joins TRBV7-8 to TRBJ2-7; 7 bases match TRBD2. The CDR3 sequence is 13 residues long. Germline-derived CDR1 and CDR2 are SGHVS and FQNEAQ. V dropped 5 bases and J dropped 4; count of bases not matched to a gene: 5. CDR3: CASSTSGVYEQYF. DNA for the CDR3: TGTGCCAGCAGCACCAGCGGGGTGTACGAGCAGTACTTC.

The chain joins TRBV28 to TRBJ2-4, with 7 bases that match TRBD2. J gave up 7 bases and V 4 bases, and 13 bases lay outside the gene matches. Germline CDR1 MDHEN, CDR2 SYDVKM. CDR3 length: 16 residues. The DNA of the CDR3 is TGTGCCAGCAGTTCGGCGGCCAGCGGGGTCGGGAACATTCAGTACTTC. Its translation: CASSSAASGVGNIQYF. The full variable domain, in which reference TRBV28 and TRBJ2-4 provide the parts outside the CDR3, is DVKVTQSSRYLVKRTGEKVFLECVQDMDHENMFWYRQDPGLGLRLIYFSYDVKMKEKGDIPEGYSVSREKKERFSLILESASTNQTSMYLCASSSAASGVGNIQYFGAGTRLSVL.

This clone was detected only a few times. The V and J genes are TRBV19 and TRBJ1-1; no reliable D call. V was clipped by 7 bases and J by 3 bases, with 6 bases between them. This CDR3 has 11 residues. Germline CDR1 reads LNHDA; CDR2 reads SQIVND (reference sequence). CDR3 region: CASTGYTEAFF. The CDR3 nucleotides are TGTGCCAGTACTGGGTACACTGAAGCTTTCTTT. Full variable domain (rest looked up from reference TRBV19 and TRBJ1-1): DGGITQSPKYLFRKEGQNVTLSCEQNLNHDAMYWYRQDPGQGLRLIYYSQIVNDFQKGDIAEGYSVSREKKESFPLTVTSAQKNPTAFYLCASTGYTEAFFGQGTRLTVV.

The chain uses TRBV5-6 and TRBJ2-3; 7 nucleotides agree with TRBD2. The trim removed 0 bases at V and 12 bases at J, leaving 13 bases unmatched. The length of the CDR3 is 15 residues. From germline, CDR1 is SGHDT and CDR2 YYEEEE. CDR3 sequence: CASSLGGLPSVSQYF. CDR3 DNA: TGTGCCAGCAGCTTGGGGGGACTACCATCAGTCAGCCAGTATTTT.

J is TRBJ2-1 and V is TRBV7-2; a possible D gene is TRBD2 (5 bases). Germline V gene lookup returns CDR1 SGHTA and CDR2 FQGNSA. V dropped 0 bases and J dropped 7 bases, with 10 bases sitting between them. The CDR3 is 14 residues long. CDR3 amino acids: CASSLARGGNEQFF. CDR3 in DNA: TGTGCCAGCAGCTTAGCCCGGGGTGGTAATGAGCAGTTCTTC.

The rearrangement joins TRBV11-2 to TRBJ2-1; D might be TRBD1 (6 bases). The CDR3 covers 16 residues. CDR1 and CDR2 from the germline V gene are SGHAT and FQNNGV. Trimming shortened V by 5 bases and J by 3 bases, and 17 bases separated the two germline ends. CDR3 bases: TGTGCCAGCAGCCGACAGCGGACAGCTAGCTACAATGAGCAGTTCTTC. It yields the protein CASSRQRTASYNEQFF.

This CDR3 reads CASGTQGSNEQFF. In nucleotides, the CDR3 is TGTGCCAGCGGGACACAGGGGAGCAATGAGCAGTTCTTC. V usage is TRBV2 and J usage is TRBJ2-1; TRBD1 aligns across 7 bases. Germline lookup yields CDR1 SNHLY and CDR2 FYNNEI. V dropped 8 bases and J dropped 6; count of bases not matched to a gene: 7. The CDR3 contains 13 residues. The full variable domain, its missing parts supplied by reference TRBV2 and TRBJ2-1, is EPEVTQTPSHQVTQMGQEVILRCVPISNHLYFYWYRQILGQKVEFLVSFYNNEISEKSEIFDDQFSVERPDGSNFTLKIRSTKLEDSAMYFCASGTQGSNEQFFGPGTRLTVL.

The chain joins TRBV7-9 to TRBJ2-7; 11 nucleotides match TRBD1. Losses at the gene ends were 11 bases for V and 5 bases for J; bases not matched to a gene: 11. From germline, CDR1 is SEHNR and CDR2 FQNEAQ (reference sequence). The length of the CDR3 is 14 residues. DNA of the CDR3: TGTGCCTGCCAATCACGGACAGGGGGCAACGAGCAGTACTTC. Protein: CACQSRTGGNEQYF.

This rearrangement joins TRBV9 to TRBJ2-1, with D perhaps TRBD1 (6 bases). This CDR3 has 14 amino acids. Germline loops: CDR1 SGDLS, CDR2 YYNGEE. V lost 4 bases and J lost 6, with 14 bases in between. The CDR3 DNA reads as TGTGCCAGCAGCCGGTCTGGGGGCGGCAATGAGCAGTTCTTC. It encodes CASSRSGGGNEQFF.

The chain joins TRBV5-4 to TRBJ2-7; 11 bases agree with TRBD1. The V gene's germline CDR1 is SGHNT and CDR2 YYREEE (reference sequence). This CDR3 is built from 15 residues. V lost 3 bases and J lost 5; bases outside the gene matches: 7. The CDR3 DNA sequence: TGTGCCAGCAGCTCGGACAGGGGGCGAGGGGACGAGCAGTACTTC. Amino acid sequence: CASSSDRGRGDEQYF. The entire variable domain, with the rest obtained from reference TRBV5-4 and TRBJ2-7, is as follows: ETGVTQSPTHLIKTRGQQVTLRCSSQSGHNTVSWYQQALGQGPQFIFQYYREEENGRGNFPPRFSGLQFPNYSSELNVNALELDDSALYLCASSSDRGRGDEQYFGPGTRLTVT.

This clone was seen a handful of times. The gene calls are TRBV6-1 and TRBJ1-5, with D possibly matching TRBD1 (5 bases). The CDR3 length is 12 residues. Germline V gene sequence: CDR1 MNHNS, CDR2 SASEGT. V lost 10 bases and J 4 bases, leaving 11 bases between the germline ends. The CDR3 here is CATYRPNQPQHF. CDR3 bases: TGTGCCACCTACAGGCCTAATCAGCCCCAGCATTTT.

The chain recombines TRBV7-2 with TRBJ2-1, with D tentatively TRBD1 or TRBD2 (6 bases each). This CDR3 is built from 15 residues. Trimming pared 5 bases from V and 2 bases from J, leaving 13 bases between. Germline CDR1 is SGHTA and CDR2 is FQGNSA. The CDR3 loop reads CASSLSRGPYNEQFF. The CDR3 nucleotides are TGTGCCAGCAGCCTTTCTCGGGGGCCCTACAATGAGCAGTTCTTC.

This clone was picked up one time. The chain joins TRBV9 to TRBJ1-1, with D tentatively TRBD1 (6 bases). V was trimmed by 6 bases and J by 0 bases, leaving 15 bases between them. The CDR3 totals 15 residues. CDR1 is SGDLS, CDR2 YYNGEE, per germline. CDR3 region: CASNSGTSMNTEAFF. The DNA of the CDR3 is TGTGCCAGCAACTCCGGGACAAGCATGAACACTGAAGCTTTCTTT.

CDR3 DNA sequence: TGTGCCAGCAGTTCCGAGATCTACAATGAGCAGTTCTTC. It is translated as CASSSEIYNEQFF. V is TRBV6-5 and J is TRBJ2-1; unclear D gene. CDR1 MNHEY and CDR2 SVGAGI come from the germline V gene. Trimming shortened V by 4 bases and J by 3 bases, and 7 bases separated the two germline ends. The CDR3 runs 13 residues.

V usage is TRBV18 and J usage is TRBJ1-2; 7 nucleotides line up with TRBD1. The CDR3 is made up of 15 amino acids. Germline V CDR1 and CDR2: KGHSH, LQKENI. Trimming removed 3 bases from V and 1 base from J; junction bases left unmatched: 5. This CDR3 reads CASSPRDSINYGYTF. The CDR3 DNA is TGTGCCAGCTCACCGCGGGACAGCATTAACTATGGCTACACCTTC.

The chain uses TRBV5-1 and TRBJ2-7, with a weak D call TRBD1 (6 bases). Germline V CDR1 and CDR2: SGHRS, YFSETQ. This CDR3 is 15 amino acids long. Trimming stripped 2 bases from V and 1 base from J, with 13 bases between. CDR3 sequence (DNA): TGCGCCAGCAGCTTACGGGACACCGGGTCCTACGAGCAGTACTTC. Protein: CASSLRDTGSYEQYF.

V usage is TRBV7-6 and J usage is TRBJ2-7, with a possible D match to TRBD1 (5 bases). The CDR3 consists of 16 residues. The V gene's germline CDR1 is SGHVS and CDR2 FNYEAQ. Between the trimmed V and J ends, which lost 2 bases and 4 bases, there was a span of 18 bases. The CDR3 is CASSLQQAGWPYEQYF. In DNA form, the CDR3 reads TGTGCCAGCAGCTTACAGCAGGCAGGGTGGCCGTACGAGCAGTACTTC.

This chain uses TRBV10-1 with TRBJ2-3, with D possibly matching TRBD2 (5 bases). V gave up 8 bases and J gave up 5 bases, with 23 bases separating them. Germline CDR1 is WNHNN and CDR2 is SYGVQD (reference sequence). This CDR3 spans 16 amino acids. For the CDR3, the DNA is TGCGCCAGCGTTACTCCCGCCCGAGGGTTCGAAGATACGCAGTATTTT. Protein product: CASVTPARGFEDTQYF.

This sequence joins TRBV5-6 and TRBJ2-1; 8 bases are a match to TRBD1. The J segment lost 1 base and the V segment lost 0 bases, leaving 0 bases of the junction unmatched. Looked up from germline, CDR1 is SGHDT and CDR2 is YYEEEE. CDR3 length: 15 residues. DNA for the CDR3: TGTGCCAGCAGCTTGGGGGACAGGTCCTACAATGAGCAGTTCTTC. Protein: CASSLGDRSYNEQFF.